One and the same sample provided the 18 T cell receptor beta chains below, sequenced in a study of T-cell reconstitution after alpha-beta-depleted transplantation in children. As it was prepared, the TCRbeta library received unique molecular identifiers. TCRdb processed the PCR reads anew with MiXCR; each CDR3 protein has one entry. The profile covers about 830,000 distinct CDR3 sequences, with under 20% appearing a single time and under 6% taken by the ten largest. The input for sequencing was PBMCs, mostly from graft donor cells, taken 360 days after TCRalphabeta/CD19-depleted stem cell transplant. These receptors all come from a male patient younger than 18 who had a stem cell transplant for acute lymphoblastic leukemia, so the T cells may come from the graft donor.

This chain links TRBV7-9 with TRBJ1-2; the D is unclear. V lost 6 bases and J lost 4, with 12 bases in between. Germline V lookup: CDR1 SEHNR, CDR2 FQNEAQ (reference sequence). The CDR3 is 13 residues long. The CDR3 DNA follows: TGTGCCAGCAGGCCGGAAGTTCTCTATGGCTACACCTTC. Amino acids: CASRPEVLYGYTF.

This clonotype has just a few counts. The chain is built from TRBV15 and TRBJ2-5, with 10 bases identical to TRBD2. CDR1 and CDR2 (germline): LNHNV, YYDKDF (reference sequence). The V segment lost 4 bases and the J segment 2 bases; nucleotides outside the gene matches: 7. The CDR3 extends over 16 amino acids. CDR3 protein: CATSTGGLAAQETQYF. The CDR3 DNA reads TGTGCCACCAGCACCGGAGGACTAGCGGCTCAAGAGACCCAGTACTTC.

The CDR3 reads CSVGVRDLDTEAFF. CDR3 DNA: TGCAGCGTTGGTGTGCGCGACTTGGACACTGAAGCTTTCTTT. The chain combines TRBV29-1 with TRBJ1-1; D uncertain. The CDR3 spans 14 residues. Germline V gene sequence: CDR1 SQVTM, CDR2 ANQGSEA. Trimming shortened V by 4 bases and J by 3 bases, and 15 bases separated the two germline ends.

This chain connects TRBV7-8 to TRBJ2-2, with D tentatively TRBD1 (5 bases). Trimming took 5 bases from V and 1 from J, leaving 14 bases between them. The CDR3 is 16 residues long. CDR1 and CDR2 from the germline V gene are SGHVS and FQNEAQ. This CDR3 reads CASSETGVWNTGELFF. In nucleotides, the CDR3 is TGTGCCAGCAGCGAAACAGGTGTCTGGAACACCGGGGAGCTGTTTTTT.

The rearrangement joins TRBV9 to TRBJ2-2; TRBD2 agrees at 7 bases. The CDR3 is 17 residues long. Germline trimming cut 0 bases from V and 6 bases from J; bases unmatched to any gene: 11. The germline gives CDR1 SGDLS, CDR2 YYNGEE. The CDR3 coding sequence is TGTGCCAGCAGCGTAGGTGGCGGGAGAGGTAGGGCCGGGGAGCTGTTTTTT. It yields the protein CASSVGGGRGRAGELFF.

This clonotype was observed a few times. The chain joins TRBV27 to TRBJ1-5, with D hard to call. Germline CDR1 and CDR2: MNHEY and SMNVEV (reference sequence). This CDR3 has 13 residues. The ends were cut back, 5 bases at V and 5 bases at J, with 10 bases in the middle. The CDR3 DNA is TGTGCCAGCAGTCCAGGTTTGCATCAGCCCCAGCATTTT. This sequence encodes CASSPGLHQPQHF.

The rearrangement joins TRBV7-9 to TRBJ2-7; the D gene is possibly TRBD1 (5 bases). Per the germline V gene, CDR1 is SEHNR and CDR2 is FQNEAQ (reference sequence). CDR3 length equals 11 residues. The V end lost 5 bases, the J end lost 8 bases, and 10 bases lay between the germline ends. The CDR3 region is CASSQGNQQYF. CDR3 in DNA: TGTGCCAGCAGCCAGGGAAACCAGCAGTACTTC. Filled out from reference TRBV7-9 and TRBJ2-7, the complete variable domain reads DTGVSQNPRHKITKRGQNVTFRCDPISEHNRLYWYRQTLGQGPEFLTYFQNEAQLEKSRLLSDRFSAERPKGSFSTLEIQRTEQGDSAMYLCASSQGNQQYFGPGTRLTVT.

This clonotype was seen ten or more times. The chain combines TRBV2 with TRBJ1-2, with 11 bases fitting TRBD1. The CDR3 length is 18 residues. With V trimmed by 6 bases and J by 4 bases, 16 bases remained unmatched. Germline V gene sequence: CDR1 SNHLY, CDR2 FYNNEI. The CDR3 region has the DNA TGTGCCAGCAGCGGAAGCCGGGACAGGGGGAGGCCAAGCTATGGCTACACCTTC. Translated, it gives CASSGSRDRGRPSYGYTF.

In the case of this clonotype: This could be a read error, since a much larger clone is one nucleotide away. The chain couples TRBV5-1 to TRBJ2-1; either TRBD1 or TRBD2 may fit D (6 bases each). This CDR3 has 14 amino acids. The V gene's germline CDR1 is SGHRS and CDR2 YFSETQ. With 4 bases removed from V and 7 bases from J, the gap between germline ends came to 15 bases. DNA for the CDR3: TGCGCCAGCAGCCCTAGTGCGGGGACAAATGAGCAGTTCTTC. Translation: CASSPSAGTNEQFF.

The table lists this clonotype with many counts. The rearrangement links TRBV7-9 to TRBJ2-7; D is undetermined. V gave up 1 base and J gave up 1 base, with 11 bases separating them. Germline V lookup: CDR1 SEHNR, CDR2 FQNEAQ (reference sequence). There are 15 residues in the CDR3. CDR3 amino acids: CASSLVVGSSYEQYF. The DNA for the CDR3 is TGTGCCAGCAGCTTAGTGGTCGGCAGTTCCTACGAGCAGTACTTC.

The chain employs TRBV29-1 and TRBJ1-5; no clear D. The CDR3 length is 13 residues. The V end was cut by 4 bases, the J end by 3 bases, with 10 bases between. The germline V gene encodes CDR1 SQVTM and CDR2 ANQGSEA. The CDR3 here is CSVVSQINQPQHF. CDR3 sequence (DNA): TGCAGCGTTGTTTCACAGATCAATCAGCCCCAGCATTTT.

The chain joins TRBV11-1 to TRBJ2-1; 13 nucleotides agree with TRBD2. Germline trimming cut 5 bases from V and 0 bases from J; bases unmatched to any gene: 10. The CDR3 is made up of 19 amino acids. Germline values: CDR1 SGHAT, CDR2 FQDESV (reference sequence). The CDR3 spells CASSPPGLAGISSYNEQFF. DNA for the CDR3: TGTGCCAGCAGCCCACCGGGACTAGCGGGAATCAGCTCCTACAATGAGCAGTTCTTC.

Only a few counts were recorded for this clonotype. J is TRBJ1-2 and V is TRBV5-1, with 8 bases aligning to TRBD1. This CDR3 has 14 residues. The junction had 15 bases not matched to a gene; V was cut back by 10 bases and J by 7 bases. CDR1 and CDR2 (germline): SGHRS, YFSETQ. The CDR3 DNA follows: TGCGCCTCGCTCGGCGGACAGGGACCTCGTGGCTACACCTTC. Translated, it gives CASLGGQGPRGYTF.

The table lists this clonotype with a few counts. The rearrangement uses TRBV19 and TRBJ2-3; weak D call: TRBD2 (5 bases). In germline, CDR1 is LNHDA, CDR2 SQIVND (reference sequence). The CDR3 covers 15 residues. The germline V and J ends were trimmed by 5 bases and 3 bases, with 15 bases remaining between them. CDR3 nucleotides: TGTGCCAGTAGTGATCCGGGAAGGGTTACAGATACGCAGTATTTT. Translated: CASSDPGRVTDTQYF.

The rearrangement uses TRBV9 and TRBJ1-4; the D gene is possibly TRBD1 (6 bases). Germline CDR1 reads SGDLS; CDR2 reads YYNGEE. The CDR3 is 16 amino acids. The V gene lost 4 bases and the J gene lost 5 bases, with 18 bases spanning the gap. The CDR3 coding sequence is TGTGCCAGCAGCAAAGGGGGAACTCGAAGAAATGAAAAACTGTTTTTT. It specifies CASSKGGTRRNEKLFF.

The chain recombines TRBV5-1 with TRBJ1-1; TRBD1 might be the D (5 bases). CDR1 is SGHRS, CDR2 YFSETQ, per germline. Deletions cut 0 bases from V and 3 bases from J, with 15 bases between. The CDR3 spans 16 residues. In DNA, the CDR3 is TGCGCCAGCAGCTTGGCCGGCTCAGGGACGCACACTGAAGCTTTCTTT. Translating it yields CASSLAGSGTHTEAFF. Full variable domain (remainder filled in from reference TRBV5-1 and TRBJ1-1): KAGVTQTPRYLIKTRGQQVTLSCSPISGHRSVSWYQQTPGQGLQFLFEYFSETQRNKGNFPGRFSGRQFSNSRSEMNVSTLELGDSALYLCASSLAGSGTHTEAFFGQGTRLTVV.

This clonotype has only a few counts. V is TRBV11-2 and J is TRBJ2-3; a weak D match, TRBD1 (6 bases). In germline, CDR1 is SGHAT, CDR2 FQNNGV. The V end lost 2 bases, the J end lost 1 base, and 10 bases lay between the germline ends. The CDR3 is made up of 15 amino acids. The CDR3 protein is CASSLRGSGTDTQYF. The DNA of the CDR3 is TGTGCCAGCAGCTTAAGGGGGAGCGGCACAGATACGCAGTATTTT. Full variable domain (outside the CDR3, taken from reference TRBV11-2 and TRBJ2-3): EAGVAQSPRYKIIEKRQSVAFWCNPISGHATLYWYQQILGQGPKLLIQFQNNGVVDDSQLPKDRFSAERLKGVDSTLKIQPAKLEDSAVYLCASSLRGSGTDTQYFGPGTRLTVL.

This clonotype was picked up many times. The V gene is TRBV5-1, the J gene TRBJ2-5, with TRBD2 identical over 11 bases. Germline lookup yields CDR1 SGHRS and CDR2 YFSETQ. V shed 1 base and J 5 bases; nucleotides not matched to a gene: 1. The CDR3 loop spans 14 amino acids. The CDR3, as DNA: TGCGCCAGCAGCTTGACTAGCGGGAGTGAGACCCAGTACTTC. The encoded protein is CASSLTSGSETQYF.